The 14 T cell receptor beta chains below come from one sample, sequenced in a study of T cell responses to AZD1222 COVID-19 vaccine. Sequenced by immunoSEQ multiplex PCR; TCRdb stores in-frame clones only, minus some. The sample includes roughly 100,000 clones, about 94% of them seen just once. Material: peripheral blood, obtained on day 0 of AZD1222 vaccination. These receptors all come from an adult in good health.

This rearrangement joins TRBV4-3 to TRBJ1-2, with 7 bases identical to TRBD1. The germline V gene encodes CDR1 LGHNA and CDR2 YSLEER. The CDR3 runs 15 residues. V gave up 0 bases and J gave up 4 bases; unmatched junction bases: 5. The CDR3 DNA follows: TGCGCCAGCAGCCAAGACTGGACAGGACCCTATGGCTACACCTTC. Amino acids: CASSQDWTGPYGYTF.

This chain uses TRBV7-3 with TRBJ1-2; D might be TRBD1 (5 bases). Germline loops: CDR1 SGHTA, CDR2 FQGTGA. This CDR3 contains 14 residues. Trimming took off 5 bases at V and 8 bases at J, with 18 bases between the two ends. For the CDR3, the DNA is TGTGCCAGCAGCCTCGAACCGGCAGGGCACGGCTACACCTTC. This translates into CASSLEPAGHGYTF.

The chain employs TRBV28 and TRBJ1-2; D might be TRBD1 (6 bases). The CDR3 runs 15 residues. V dropped 6 bases and J dropped 4 bases, with 18 bases sitting between them. Per the germline V gene, CDR1 is MDHEN and CDR2 is SYDVKM. CDR3 nucleotide sequence: TGTGCCAGCAGATTAACAGGGAGAGGTGGCTATGGCTACACCTTC. Translating it yields CASRLTGRGGYGYTF.

The CDR3 DNA is TGTGCCACCAGCAGAGAAGGGGGCACTGAAGCTTTCTTT. As protein: CATSREGGTEAFF. The chain recombines TRBV15 with TRBJ1-1; weak D call: TRBD1 (6 bases). The germline V and J ends were trimmed by 0 bases and 4 bases, with 6 bases remaining between them. The CDR3 runs 13 residues. Germline V gene sequence: CDR1 LNHNV, CDR2 YYDKDF (reference sequence).

V gene TRBV29-1 combines with J gene TRBJ1-6, with 9 nucleotides matching TRBD1. Germline-derived CDR1 and CDR2 are SQVTM and ANQGSEA. V lost 8 bases, J lost 9 bases, and 8 bases stayed unmatched. CDR3 length: 13 amino acids. The CDR3 loop is CSTRTGEGSPLHF. The CDR3 DNA sequence: TGCAGCACCCGGACAGGGGAGGGTTCACCCCTCCACTTT.

This rearrangement joins TRBV6-5 to TRBJ1-5; 7 bases fit TRBD1. The length of the CDR3 is 15 residues. The germline V gene encodes CDR1 MNHEY and CDR2 SVGAGI. V was clipped by 7 bases and J by 3 bases; unmatched bases: 9. The CDR3 DNA reads TGTGCCAGCAAGAACAGGGGTGCGAACAATCAGCCCCAGCATTTT. Its translation is CASKNRGANNQPQHF.

The J gene is TRBJ2-1, the V gene TRBV4-1; D uncertain. V was trimmed by 0 bases and J by 0 bases, leaving 9 bases between them. This CDR3 region has 16 residues. Germline CDR1 and CDR2: MGHRA and YSYEKL. The CDR3 DNA sequence: TGCGCCAGCAGCCAAGATCGGCAAAGCTCCTACAATGAGCAGTTCTTC. It encodes CASSQDRQSSYNEQFF.

The rearrangement links TRBV19 to TRBJ2-2; D not resolved. Looked up from germline, CDR1 is LNHDA and CDR2 is SQIVND (reference sequence). The V gene lost 1 base and the J gene lost 7 bases, with 13 bases spanning the gap. The CDR3 covers 15 residues. DNA of the CDR3: TGTGCCAGTAGTATAGTTTGGCCGCCGAGCGGGGAGCTGTTTTTT. This translates into CASSIVWPPSGELFF.

The chain is built from TRBV7-6 and TRBJ2-7, with 8 bases fitting TRBD2. Germline assignment: CDR1 SGHVS and CDR2 FNYEAQ. V shed 0 bases, J shed 5 bases, and the junction held 6 bases outside the gene matches. This CDR3 is built from 15 residues. CDR3 DNA: TGTGCCAGCAGCTTAGCGGCGAGCGGGAGCGACGAGCAGTACTTC. Its protein product is CASSLAASGSDEQYF.

V gene TRBV14 combines with J gene TRBJ2-6; the D is unclear. Germline CDR1 SGHDN, CDR2 FVKESK. Trimming stripped 2 bases from V and 0 bases from J, with 2 bases between. The CDR3 runs 14 residues. CDR3 DNA sequence: TGTGCCAGCAGCCAACACTCTGGGGCCAACGTCCTGACTTTC. It specifies CASSQHSGANVLTF. The full variable domain, completed using reference TRBV14 and TRBJ2-6, is EAGVTQFPSHSVIEKGQTVTLRCDPISGHDNLYWYRRVMGKEIKFLLHFVKESKQDESGMPNNRFLAERTGGTYSTLKVQPAELEDSGVYFCASSQHSGANVLTFGAGSRLTVL.

This clone was detected only once. V and J are TRBV14 and TRBJ2-7; 11 bases fit TRBD1. The CDR3 is made up of 15 amino acids. The ends lost 3 bases at V and 3 bases at J; junction bases unmatched: 4. CDR1 is SGHDN and CDR2 is FVKESK in the germline V gene. The CDR3 loop is CASSQGDRGIYEQYF. CDR3 sequence (DNA): TGTGCCAGCAGCCAGGGGGACAGGGGGATCTACGAGCAGTACTTC.

The CDR3 region has the DNA TGTGCCAGTCGACAGCCCCCTGAAAAACTGTTTTTT. Translated, it gives CASRQPPEKLFF. V is TRBV19 and J is TRBJ1-4; D is perhaps TRBD1 (5 bases). Germline values: CDR1 LNHDA, CDR2 SQIVND (reference sequence). The V end was cut by 8 bases, the J end by 7 bases, with 11 bases between. The CDR3 contains 12 residues.

J is TRBJ1-2 and V is TRBV24-1, with 8 bases lining up with TRBD1. With V trimmed by 2 bases and J by 7 bases, 11 bases remained unmatched. Per the germline V gene, CDR1 is KGHDR and CDR2 is SFDVKD. The CDR3 is 16 amino acids. CDR3 sequence reads: CATSDSSGTGVRGYTF. DNA of the CDR3: TGTGCCACCAGTGATTCTTCCGGGACAGGAGTTCGTGGCTACACCTTC.

V is TRBV5-4 and J is TRBJ2-5, with 15 bases aligning to TRBD2. CDR1 is SGHNT and CDR2 is YYREEE in the germline V gene (reference sequence). The junction had 8 bases not matched to a gene; V was cut back by 3 bases and J by 5 bases. The CDR3 has 17 residues. For the CDR3, the DNA is TGTGCCAGCAGCTCACGGACTAGCGGGAGGGCCGGGGAGACCCAGTACTTC. This codes for CASSSRTSGRAGETQYF.